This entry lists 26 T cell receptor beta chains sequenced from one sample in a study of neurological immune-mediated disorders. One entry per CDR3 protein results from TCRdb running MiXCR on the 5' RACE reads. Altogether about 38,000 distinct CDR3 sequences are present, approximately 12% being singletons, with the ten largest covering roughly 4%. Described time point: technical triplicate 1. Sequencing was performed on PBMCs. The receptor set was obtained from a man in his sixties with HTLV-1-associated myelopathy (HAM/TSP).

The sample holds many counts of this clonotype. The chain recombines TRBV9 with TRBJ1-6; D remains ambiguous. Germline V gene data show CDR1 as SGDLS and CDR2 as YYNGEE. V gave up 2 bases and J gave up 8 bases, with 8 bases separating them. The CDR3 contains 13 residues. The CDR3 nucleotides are TGTGCCAGCAGCGTCCCCCCTGATTCACCCCTCCACTTT. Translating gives CASSVPPDSPLHF. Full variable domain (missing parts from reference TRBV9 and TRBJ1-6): DSGVTQTPKHLITATGQRVTLRCSPRSGDLSVYWYQQSLDQGLQFLIQYYNGEERAKGNILERFSAQQFPDLHSELNLSSLELGDSALYFCASSVPPDSPLHFGNGTRLTVT.

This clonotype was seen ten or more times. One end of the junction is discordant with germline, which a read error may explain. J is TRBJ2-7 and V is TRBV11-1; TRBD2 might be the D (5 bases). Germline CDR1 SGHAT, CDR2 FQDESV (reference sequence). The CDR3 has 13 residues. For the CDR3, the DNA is TGTGCCAGCAGCGTAGCGCTTGACTACGAGCAGTACTTC. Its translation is CASSVALDYEQYF.

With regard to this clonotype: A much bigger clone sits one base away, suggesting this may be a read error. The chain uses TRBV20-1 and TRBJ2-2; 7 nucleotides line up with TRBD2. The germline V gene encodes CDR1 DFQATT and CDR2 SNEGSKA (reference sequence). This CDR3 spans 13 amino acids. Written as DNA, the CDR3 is TGCAGTGCGAGCGGGACGAACACCGGGGAGATGTTTTTT. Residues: CSASGTNTGEMFF.

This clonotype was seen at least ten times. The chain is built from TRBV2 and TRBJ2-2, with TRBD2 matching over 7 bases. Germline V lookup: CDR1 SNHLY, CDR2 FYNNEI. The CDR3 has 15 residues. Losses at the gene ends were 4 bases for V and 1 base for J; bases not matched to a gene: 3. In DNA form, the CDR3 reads TGTGCCAGCAGTGGACTAGCCCAGAACACCGGGGAGCTGTTTTTT. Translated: CASSGLAQNTGELFF.

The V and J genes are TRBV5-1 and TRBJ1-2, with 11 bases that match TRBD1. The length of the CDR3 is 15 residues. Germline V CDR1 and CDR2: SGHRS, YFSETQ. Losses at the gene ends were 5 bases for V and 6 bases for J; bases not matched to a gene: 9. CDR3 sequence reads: CASRLRTGGNDGYTF. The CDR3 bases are TGCGCCAGCAGACTAAGGACAGGGGGCAACGATGGCTACACCTTC.

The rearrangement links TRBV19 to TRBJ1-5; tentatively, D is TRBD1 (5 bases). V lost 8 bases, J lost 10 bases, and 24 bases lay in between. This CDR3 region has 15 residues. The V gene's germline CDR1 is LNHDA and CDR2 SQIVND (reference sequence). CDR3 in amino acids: CASYELTAGGEPQHF. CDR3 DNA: TGTGCCAGTTACGAACTGACAGCCGGAGGTGAACCCCAGCATTTT.

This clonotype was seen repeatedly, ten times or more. The CDR3 sequence is CASRTGTSGTEQYF. The CDR3 bases are TGTGCCAGCAGGACCGGGACTAGCGGGACCGAGCAGTACTTC. The chain carries TRBV6-1 and TRBJ2-7, with 13 bases that match TRBD2. In germline, CDR1 is MNHNS, CDR2 SASEGT. Trimming at V came to 6 bases and at J to 6 bases, leaving 5 bases not matched to a gene. The CDR3 sequence is 14 residues long.

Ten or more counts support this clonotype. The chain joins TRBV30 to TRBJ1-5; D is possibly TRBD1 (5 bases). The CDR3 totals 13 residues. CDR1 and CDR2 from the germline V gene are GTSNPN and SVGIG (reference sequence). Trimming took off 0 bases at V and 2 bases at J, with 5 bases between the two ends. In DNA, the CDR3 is TGTGCCTGGAGTGTACAGGGCAATCAGCCCCAGCATTTT. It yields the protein CAWSVQGNQPQHF.

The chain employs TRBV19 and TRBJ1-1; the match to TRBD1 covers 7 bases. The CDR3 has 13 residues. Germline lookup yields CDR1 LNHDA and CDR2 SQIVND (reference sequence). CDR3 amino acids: CFSGRGRDTEAFF. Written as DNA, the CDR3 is TGTTTCAGTGGGAGGGGGCGAGACACTGAAGCTTTCTTT.

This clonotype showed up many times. Here the CDR3 DNA reads TGCGCCAGCAGCTCACGCCTGGGCGGGAGCTCTGGGGCCAACGTCCTGACTTTC. Protein: CASSSRLGGSSGANVLTF. The gene calls are TRBV5-1 and TRBJ2-6; TRBD2 aligns across 7 bases. V lost 3 bases to trimming and J lost 0 bases; unmatched junction nucleotides: 9. This CDR3 comprises 18 residues. From germline, CDR1 is SGHRS and CDR2 YFSETQ.

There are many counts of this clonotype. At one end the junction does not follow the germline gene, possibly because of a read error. CDR3 region: CASRLAGADEQYF. The CDR3, as DNA: TGTGCCAGCAGGTTAGCGGGAGCCGACGAGCAGTACTTC. The chain links TRBV12-3 or TRBV12-4 to TRBJ2-7; 9 bases match TRBD2. This CDR3 contains 13 residues.

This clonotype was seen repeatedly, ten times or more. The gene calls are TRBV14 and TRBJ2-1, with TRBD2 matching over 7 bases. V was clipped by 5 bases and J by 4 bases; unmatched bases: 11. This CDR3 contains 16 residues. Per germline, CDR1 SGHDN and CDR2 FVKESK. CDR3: CASSLGGVAKYNEQFF. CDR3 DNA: TGTGCCAGCAGCTTGGGGGGGGTAGCGAAGTACAATGAGCAGTTCTTC.

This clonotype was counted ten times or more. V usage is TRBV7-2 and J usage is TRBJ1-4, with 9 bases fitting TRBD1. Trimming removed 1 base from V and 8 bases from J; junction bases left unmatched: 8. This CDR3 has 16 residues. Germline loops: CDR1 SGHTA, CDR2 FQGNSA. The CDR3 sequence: CASSLGAQGAGEKLFF. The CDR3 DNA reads TGTGCCAGCAGCTTAGGGGCACAGGGGGCGGGGGAAAAACTGTTTTTT.

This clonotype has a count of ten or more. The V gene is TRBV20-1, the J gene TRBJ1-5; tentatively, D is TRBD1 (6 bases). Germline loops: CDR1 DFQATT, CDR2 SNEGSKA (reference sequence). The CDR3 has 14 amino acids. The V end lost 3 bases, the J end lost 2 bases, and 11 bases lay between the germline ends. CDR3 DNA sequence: TGCAGTGCTAGGGCGCCAGGGGGCAATCAGCCCCAGCATTTT. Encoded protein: CSARAPGGNQPQHF.

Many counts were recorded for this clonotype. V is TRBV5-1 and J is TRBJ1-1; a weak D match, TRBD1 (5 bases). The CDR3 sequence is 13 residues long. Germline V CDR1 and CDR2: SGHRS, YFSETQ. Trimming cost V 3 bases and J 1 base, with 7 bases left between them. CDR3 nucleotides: TGCGCCAGCAGCTCTGGACAGAACACTGAAGCTTTCTTT. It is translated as CASSSGQNTEAFF.

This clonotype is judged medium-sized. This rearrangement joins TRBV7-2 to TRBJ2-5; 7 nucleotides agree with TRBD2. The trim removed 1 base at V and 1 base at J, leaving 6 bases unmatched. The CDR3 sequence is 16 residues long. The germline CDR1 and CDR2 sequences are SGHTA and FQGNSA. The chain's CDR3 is CASSLVREFFQETQYF. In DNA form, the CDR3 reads TGTGCCAGCAGCTTAGTGCGGGAGTTTTTCCAAGAGACCCAGTACTTC.

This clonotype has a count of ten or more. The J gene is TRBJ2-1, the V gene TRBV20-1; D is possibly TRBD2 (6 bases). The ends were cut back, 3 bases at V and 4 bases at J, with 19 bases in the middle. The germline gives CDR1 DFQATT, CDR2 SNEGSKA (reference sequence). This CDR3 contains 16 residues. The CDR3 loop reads CSARGIVGEDYNEQFF. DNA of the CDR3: TGCAGTGCTAGGGGTATCGTGGGGGAGGATTACAATGAGCAGTTCTTC.

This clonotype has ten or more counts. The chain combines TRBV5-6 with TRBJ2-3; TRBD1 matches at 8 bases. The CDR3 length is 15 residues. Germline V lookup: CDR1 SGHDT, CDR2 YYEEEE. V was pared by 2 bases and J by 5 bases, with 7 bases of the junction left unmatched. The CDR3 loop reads CASSFGQGGLDTQYF. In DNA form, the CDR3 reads TGTGCCAGCAGCTTTGGACAGGGAGGATTAGATACGCAGTATTTT. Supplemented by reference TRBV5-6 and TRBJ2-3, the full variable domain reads DAGVTQSPTHLIKTRGQQVTLRCSPKSGHDTVSWYQQALGQGPQFIFQYYEEEERQRGNFPDRFSGHQFPNYSSELNVNALLLGDSALYLCASSFGQGGLDTQYFGPGTRLTVL.

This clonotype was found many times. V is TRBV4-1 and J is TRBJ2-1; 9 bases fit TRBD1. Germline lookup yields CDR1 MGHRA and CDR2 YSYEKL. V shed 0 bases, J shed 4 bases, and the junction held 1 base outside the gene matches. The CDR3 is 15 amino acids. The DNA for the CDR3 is TGCGCCAGCAGCCAAGAGGGACAGGGATACAATGAGCAGTTCTTC. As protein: CASSQEGQGYNEQFF.

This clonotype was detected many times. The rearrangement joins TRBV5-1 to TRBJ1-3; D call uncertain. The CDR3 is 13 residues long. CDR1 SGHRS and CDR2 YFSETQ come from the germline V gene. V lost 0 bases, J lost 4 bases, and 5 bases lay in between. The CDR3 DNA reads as TGCGCCAGCAGCTTGGGACACGGAAACACCATATATTTT. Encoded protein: CASSLGHGNTIYF.

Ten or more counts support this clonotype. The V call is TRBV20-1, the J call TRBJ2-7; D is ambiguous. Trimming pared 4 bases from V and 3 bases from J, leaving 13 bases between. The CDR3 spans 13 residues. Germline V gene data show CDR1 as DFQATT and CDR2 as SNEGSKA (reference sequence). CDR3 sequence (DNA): TGCAGTGCTACGCGACTGGTAGACTACGAGCAGTACTTC. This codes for CSATRLVDYEQYF.

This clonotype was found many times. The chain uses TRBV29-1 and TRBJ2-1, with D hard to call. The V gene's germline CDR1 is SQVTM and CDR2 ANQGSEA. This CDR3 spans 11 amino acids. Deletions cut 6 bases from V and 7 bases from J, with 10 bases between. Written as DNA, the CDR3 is TGCAGCGTCGTGCCCTCGAATGAGCAGTTCTTC. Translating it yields CSVVPSNEQFF.

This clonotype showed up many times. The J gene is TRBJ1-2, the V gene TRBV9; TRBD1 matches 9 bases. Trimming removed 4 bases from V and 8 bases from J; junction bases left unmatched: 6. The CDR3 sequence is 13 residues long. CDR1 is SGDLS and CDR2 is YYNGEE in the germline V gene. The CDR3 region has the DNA TGTGCCAGCAGCCCTCCGGGACAGGGAGGCTACACCTTC. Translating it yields CASSPPGQGGYTF.

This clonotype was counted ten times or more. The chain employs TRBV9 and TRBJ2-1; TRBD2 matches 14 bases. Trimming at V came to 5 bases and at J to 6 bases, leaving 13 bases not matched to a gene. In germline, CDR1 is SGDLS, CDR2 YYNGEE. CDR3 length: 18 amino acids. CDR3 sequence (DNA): TGTGCCAGCAGTGGAGGGGGACTAGCGGGAGTCCATCCCAATGAGCAGTTCTTC. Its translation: CASSGGGLAGVHPNEQFF. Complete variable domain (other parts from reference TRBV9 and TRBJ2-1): DSGVTQTPKHLITATGQRVTLRCSPRSGDLSVYWYQQSLDQGLQFLIQYYNGEERAKGNILERFSAQQFPDLHSELNLSSLELGDSALYFCASSGGGLAGVHPNEQFFGPGTRLTVL.

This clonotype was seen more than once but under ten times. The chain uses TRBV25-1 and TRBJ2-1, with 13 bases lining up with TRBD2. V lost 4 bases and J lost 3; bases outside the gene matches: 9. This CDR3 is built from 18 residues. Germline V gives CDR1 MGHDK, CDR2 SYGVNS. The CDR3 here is CASSGLGTSGEVYNEQFF. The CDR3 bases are TGTGCCAGCAGTGGTCTTGGGACTAGCGGGGAAGTCTACAATGAGCAGTTCTTC.

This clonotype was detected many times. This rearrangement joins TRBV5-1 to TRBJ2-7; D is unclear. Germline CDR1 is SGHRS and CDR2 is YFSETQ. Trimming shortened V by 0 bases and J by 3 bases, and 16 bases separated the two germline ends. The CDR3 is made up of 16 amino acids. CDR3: CASSLELGSKGYEQYF. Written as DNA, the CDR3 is TGCGCCAGCAGCTTGGAGTTGGGTTCAAAGGGCTACGAGCAGTACTTC.